This TCR beta chain was recovered during a study of T-cell reconstitution after alpha-beta-depleted transplantation in children. Molecular barcoding with unique molecular identifiers was used for the TCRbeta library. TCRdb redid the calling of the PCR reads with MiXCR, one entry per CDR3 protein. Here the sample spans a few hundred thousand distinct CDR3 sequences, approximately 13% being singletons. The receptor was isolated from a male patient aged 10 to 17 who had a stem cell transplant for acute myeloid leukemia, so the T cells may come from the graft donor. The starting material was PBMCs, mostly from graft donor cells, obtained 360 days after TCRalphabeta/CD19-depleted stem cell transplant.

This CDR3 is CAAQDRAGANVLTF. The CDR3 nucleotides read TGTGCCGCGCAAGACAGGGCTGGGGCCAACGTCCTGACTTTC. This chain joins TRBV24-1 and TRBJ2-6; TRBD1 matches 7 bases. The V gene end was trimmed by 12 bases and the J gene end by 2 bases; junction bases not matched to a gene: 6. The CDR3 runs to 14 residues. The germline V gene encodes CDR1 KGHDR and CDR2 SFDVKD.